Below, 5 T cell receptor beta chains from the same sample are listed, as sequenced in a study of T cells after yellow fever vaccination. TCRdb redid the calling of the 5' RACE reads with MiXCR, one entry per CDR3 protein. The data show more than 350,000 distinct CDR3 sequences, around 10% seen once. Sequenced material: PBMCs, taken on the day of the first yellow fever vaccination. The receptor source for this set is a man aged 18 to 29 who received the YFV17D yellow fever vaccine.

The chain has TRBV6-6 and TRBJ2-4; D remains unclear. V dropped 3 bases and J dropped 8 bases, with 11 bases sitting between them. The CDR3 spans 13 residues. Germline V CDR1 and CDR2: MNHNY, SVGAGI (reference sequence). CDR3 region: CASSYFPDHIQYF. The CDR3 coding sequence is TGTGCCAGCAGTTATTTTCCGGACCACATTCAGTACTTC.

Only a few counts were recorded for this clonotype. The chain recombines TRBV7-9 with TRBJ1-2; D unresolved. This CDR3 contains 14 residues. Germline CDR1 and CDR2: SEHNR and FQNEAQ (reference sequence). V lost 2 bases and J 7 bases, leaving 14 bases between the germline ends. The CDR3 spells CASSLLDPWSGYTF. The CDR3 region has the DNA TGTGCCAGCAGCTTACTGGACCCGTGGAGTGGCTACACCTTC.

V gene TRBV18 combines with J gene TRBJ1-1; D is ambiguous. The germline gives CDR1 KGHSH, CDR2 LQKENI. The CDR3 runs to 15 residues. With 5 bases removed from V and 6 bases from J, the gap between germline ends came to 19 bases. In DNA, the CDR3 is TGTGCCAGCTCATCAGGAGGCAGGTCAGAGGCTGAAGCTTTCTTT. Translation: CASSSGGRSEAEAFF.

For this clonotype: A junction boundary mismatches the germline segment, possibly from a read error. As DNA, the CDR3 is TGCAGTGCTAGGCCTGGACCGACCTATGGCTTCACCTTC. Translated, it gives CSARPGPTYGFTF. The chain carries TRBV20-1 and TRBJ1-2; D is uncertain. The germline V gene encodes CDR1 DFQATT and CDR2 SNEGSKA (reference sequence). The CDR3 totals 13 residues.

This chain connects TRBV7-9 to TRBJ2-7; tentatively, D is TRBD1 or TRBD2 (6 bases each). V dropped 5 bases and J dropped 4 bases, with 24 bases sitting between them. Germline assignment: CDR1 SEHNR and CDR2 FQNEAQ (reference sequence). The CDR3 runs 17 residues. CDR3 DNA sequence: TGTGCCAGCAGCGGCCAGGGCGTAACAGGGAGGAGGTACGAGCAGTACTTC. The encoded protein is CASSGQGVTGRRYEQYF. Combining the CDR3 with reference TRBV7-9 and TRBJ2-7 gives the whole variable domain DTGVSQNPRHKITKRGQNVTFRCDPISEHNRLYWYRQTLGQGPEFLTYFQNEAQLEKSRLLSDRFSAERPKGSFSTLEIQRTEQGDSAMYLCASSGQGVTGRRYEQYFGPGTRLTVT.